This TCR beta chain came from a study of patients and donors after allogeneic stem cell transplantation. This clonotype was counted a few times. TCRdb analysed the RT-PCR reads with MiXCR anew, one entry per CDR3 protein. This table holds 57,000 or so distinct CDR3 sequences, 13% found once. This receptor was taken from a human donor who was either an allogeneic HSCT recipient or a stem cell or donor lymphocyte infusion donor (not recorded which). It is not recorded whose cells these are; they may come from a transplant donor. The specimen sequenced was blood, either unsorted or a sorted T cell fraction (not recorded which).

In DNA, the CDR3 is TGTGCCAGCAGCCAAGCCGCGGGTTATGAAGATACGCAGTATTTT. Translated: CASSQAAGYEDTQYF. The chain combines TRBV4-2 with TRBJ2-3; D perhaps matches TRBD2 (5 bases). The V gene's germline CDR1 is LGHNA and CDR2 YNFKEQ. V lost 1 base and J 5 bases, leaving 13 bases between the germline ends. The CDR3 loop spans 15 amino acids.